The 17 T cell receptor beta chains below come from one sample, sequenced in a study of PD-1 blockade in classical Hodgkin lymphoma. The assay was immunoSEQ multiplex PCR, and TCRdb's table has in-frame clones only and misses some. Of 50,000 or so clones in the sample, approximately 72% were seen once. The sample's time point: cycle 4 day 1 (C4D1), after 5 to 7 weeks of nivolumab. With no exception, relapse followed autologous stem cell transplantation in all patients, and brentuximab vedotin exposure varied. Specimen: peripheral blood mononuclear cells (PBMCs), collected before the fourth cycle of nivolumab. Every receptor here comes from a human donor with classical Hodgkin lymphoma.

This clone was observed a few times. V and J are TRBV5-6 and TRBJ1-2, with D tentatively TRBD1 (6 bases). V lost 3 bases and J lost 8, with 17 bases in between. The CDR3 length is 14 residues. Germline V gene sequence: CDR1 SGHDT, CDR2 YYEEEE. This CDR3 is CASSSSGGQGGYTF. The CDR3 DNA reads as TGTGCCAGCAGCTCAAGTGGGGGGCAAGGCGGCTACACCTTC.

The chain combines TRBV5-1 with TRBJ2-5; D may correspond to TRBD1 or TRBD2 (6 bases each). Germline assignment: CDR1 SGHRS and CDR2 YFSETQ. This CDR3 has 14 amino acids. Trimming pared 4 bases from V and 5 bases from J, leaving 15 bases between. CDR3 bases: TGCGCCAGCAGCGATATACAGGGAGGTGAGACCCAGTACTTC. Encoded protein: CASSDIQGGETQYF.

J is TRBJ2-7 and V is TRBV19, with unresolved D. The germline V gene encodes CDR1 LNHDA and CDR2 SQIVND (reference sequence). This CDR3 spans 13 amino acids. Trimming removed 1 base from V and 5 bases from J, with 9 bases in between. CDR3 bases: TGTGCCAGTAGTATAGGTCTTGTGGACGAGCAGTACTTC. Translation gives CASSIGLVDEQYF. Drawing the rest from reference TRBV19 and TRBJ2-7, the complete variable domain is DGGITQSPKYLFRKEGQNVTLSCEQNLNHDAMYWYRQDPGQGLRLIYYSQIVNDFQKGDIAEGYSVSREKKESFPLTVTSAQKNPTAFYLCASSIGLVDEQYFGPGTRLTVT.

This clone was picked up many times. The CDR3 reads CASSYSTLPGRNEQYF. The CDR3 bases are TGTGCCAGCAGTTACTCGACTTTACCAGGGAGGAACGAGCAGTACTTC. The chain recombines TRBV6-5 with TRBJ2-7; TRBD2 is a possible D gene (6 bases). Trimming took off 0 bases at V and 5 bases at J, with 17 bases between the two ends. Germline values: CDR1 MNHEY, CDR2 SVGAGI. The CDR3 runs to 16 residues.

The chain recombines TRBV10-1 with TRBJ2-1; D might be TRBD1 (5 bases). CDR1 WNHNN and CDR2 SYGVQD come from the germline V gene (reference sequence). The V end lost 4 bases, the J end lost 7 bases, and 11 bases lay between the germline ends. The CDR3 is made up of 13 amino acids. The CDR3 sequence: CASSGQFRNEQFF. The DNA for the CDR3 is TGCGCCAGCAGTGGACAGTTTAGGAATGAGCAGTTCTTC.

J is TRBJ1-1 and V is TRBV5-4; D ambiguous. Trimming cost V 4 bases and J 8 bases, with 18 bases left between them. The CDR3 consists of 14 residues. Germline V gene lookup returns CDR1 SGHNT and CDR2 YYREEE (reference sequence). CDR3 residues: CASSQGSSAGEAFF. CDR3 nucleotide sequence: TGTGCCAGCAGCCAAGGCTCATCGGCAGGCGAAGCTTTCTTT.

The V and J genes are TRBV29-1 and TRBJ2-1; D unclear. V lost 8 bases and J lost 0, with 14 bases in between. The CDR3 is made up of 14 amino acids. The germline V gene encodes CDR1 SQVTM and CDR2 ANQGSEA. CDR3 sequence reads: CSIRRVGSYNEQFF. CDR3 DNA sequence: TGCAGCATCCGACGGGTTGGCTCCTACAATGAGCAGTTCTTC.

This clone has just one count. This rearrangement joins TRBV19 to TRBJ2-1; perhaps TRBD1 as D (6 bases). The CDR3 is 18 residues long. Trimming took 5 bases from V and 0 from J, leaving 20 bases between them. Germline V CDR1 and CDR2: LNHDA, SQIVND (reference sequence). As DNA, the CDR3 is TGTGCCAGTAGTCCGAAGTCCGGGACACCGAGCTCCTACAATGAGCAGTTCTTC. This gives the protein CASSPKSGTPSSYNEQFF.

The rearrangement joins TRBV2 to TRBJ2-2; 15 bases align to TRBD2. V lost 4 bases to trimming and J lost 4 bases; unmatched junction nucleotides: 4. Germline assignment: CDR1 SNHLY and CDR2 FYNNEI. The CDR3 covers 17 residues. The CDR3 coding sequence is TGTGCCAGCAGTGGGACTAGCGGGAGGGGGATCACCGGGGAGCTGTTTTTT. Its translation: CASSGTSGRGITGELFF.

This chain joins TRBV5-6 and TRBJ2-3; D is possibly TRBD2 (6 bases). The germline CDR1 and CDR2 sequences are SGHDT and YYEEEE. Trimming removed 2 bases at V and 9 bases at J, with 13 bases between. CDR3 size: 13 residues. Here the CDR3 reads CASSFWEESTQYF. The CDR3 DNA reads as TGTGCCAGCAGCTTTTGGGAGGAAAGCACGCAGTATTTT.

CDR3 sequence reads: CASSSWTGIPGETQYF. The CDR3 DNA sequence: TGTGCCAGCAGTTCTTGGACAGGGATCCCTGGAGAGACCCAGTACTTC. The chain combines TRBV27 with TRBJ2-5; 8 bases match TRBD1. CDR1 and CDR2 from the germline V gene are MNHEY and SMNVEV (reference sequence). CDR3 size: 16 residues. V dropped 4 bases and J dropped 4; count of bases not matched to a gene: 11.

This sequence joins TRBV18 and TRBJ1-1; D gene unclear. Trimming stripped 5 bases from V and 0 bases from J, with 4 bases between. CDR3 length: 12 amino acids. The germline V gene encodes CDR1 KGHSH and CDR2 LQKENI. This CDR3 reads CASSGVNTEAFF. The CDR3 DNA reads TGTGCCAGCTCAGGTGTGAACACTGAAGCTTTCTTT.

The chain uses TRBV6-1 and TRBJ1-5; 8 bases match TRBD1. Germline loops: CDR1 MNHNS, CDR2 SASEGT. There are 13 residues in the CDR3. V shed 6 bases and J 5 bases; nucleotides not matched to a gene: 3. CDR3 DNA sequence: TGTGCCAGCAGGGTACAGGGGGATCAGCCCCAGCATTTT. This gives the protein CASRVQGDQPQHF.

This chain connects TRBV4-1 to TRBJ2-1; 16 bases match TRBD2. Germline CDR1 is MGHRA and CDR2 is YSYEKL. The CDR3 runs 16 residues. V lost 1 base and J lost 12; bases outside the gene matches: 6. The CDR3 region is CASSQGGTSGRVVQFF. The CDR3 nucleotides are TGCGCCAGCAGCCAAGGAGGGACTAGCGGGAGGGTGGTGCAGTTCTTC.

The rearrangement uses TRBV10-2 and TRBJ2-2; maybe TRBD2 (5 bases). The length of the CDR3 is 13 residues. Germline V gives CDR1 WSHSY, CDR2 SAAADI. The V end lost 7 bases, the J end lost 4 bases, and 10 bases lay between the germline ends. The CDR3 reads CASTSLVTGELFF. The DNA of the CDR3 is TGCGCCAGCACCTCACTAGTCACCGGGGAGCTGTTTTTT.

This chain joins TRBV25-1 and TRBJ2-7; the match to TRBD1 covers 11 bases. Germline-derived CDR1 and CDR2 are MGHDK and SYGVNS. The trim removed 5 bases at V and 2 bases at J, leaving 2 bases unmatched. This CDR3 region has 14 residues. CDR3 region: CASSWGQGAYEQYF. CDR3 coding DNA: TGTGCCAGCAGTTGGGGACAGGGGGCCTACGAGCAGTACTTC.

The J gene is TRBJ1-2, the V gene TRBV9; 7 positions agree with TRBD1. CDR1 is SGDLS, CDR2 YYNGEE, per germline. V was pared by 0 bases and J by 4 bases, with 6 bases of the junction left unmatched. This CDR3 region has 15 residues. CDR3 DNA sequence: TGTGCCAGCAGCGTAGGGGCCGGGACAGTCTATGGCTACACCTTC. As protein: CASSVGAGTVYGYTF.